This TCR beta chain was profiled in a study of naive and memory T cell subsets. V lost 1 base, J lost 9 bases, and 16 bases lay in between. This CDR3 contains 14 residues. Germline V gene data show CDR1 as DFQATT and CDR2 as SNEGSKA (reference sequence). Two oligonucleotides, mixed equimolar, formed the beta constant-region primer covering TRBC1 and TRBC2. Ligated cDNA was amplified by four rounds of PCR with nested alpha and beta constant-region primers and SP2. One entry per CDR3 protein results from TCRdb running MiXCR on the UMI-ligation and nested PCR reads. The sample lists tens of thousands of distinct CDR3 sequences; approximately 10% were seen once. This clonotype was picked up a small number of times. No antigen is known for it. General study results and limits: In naive cells, over 85% of TCR sequences were seen only once. Naive repertoires, especially CD8, held a few larger clonotypes, possibly memory cells re-expressing CD45RA. No ground truth validated the naive and memory repertoire findings.

What was sequenced was naive CD4+ T cells from blood. The chain links TRBV20-1 to TRBJ1-5; D uncertain. The receptor's source is a human donor in good health. CDR3 in DNA: TGCAGTGCTAGAGTGGACGGCGAGATCGGGCCCCAGCATTTT. Residues: CSARVDGEIGPQHF.